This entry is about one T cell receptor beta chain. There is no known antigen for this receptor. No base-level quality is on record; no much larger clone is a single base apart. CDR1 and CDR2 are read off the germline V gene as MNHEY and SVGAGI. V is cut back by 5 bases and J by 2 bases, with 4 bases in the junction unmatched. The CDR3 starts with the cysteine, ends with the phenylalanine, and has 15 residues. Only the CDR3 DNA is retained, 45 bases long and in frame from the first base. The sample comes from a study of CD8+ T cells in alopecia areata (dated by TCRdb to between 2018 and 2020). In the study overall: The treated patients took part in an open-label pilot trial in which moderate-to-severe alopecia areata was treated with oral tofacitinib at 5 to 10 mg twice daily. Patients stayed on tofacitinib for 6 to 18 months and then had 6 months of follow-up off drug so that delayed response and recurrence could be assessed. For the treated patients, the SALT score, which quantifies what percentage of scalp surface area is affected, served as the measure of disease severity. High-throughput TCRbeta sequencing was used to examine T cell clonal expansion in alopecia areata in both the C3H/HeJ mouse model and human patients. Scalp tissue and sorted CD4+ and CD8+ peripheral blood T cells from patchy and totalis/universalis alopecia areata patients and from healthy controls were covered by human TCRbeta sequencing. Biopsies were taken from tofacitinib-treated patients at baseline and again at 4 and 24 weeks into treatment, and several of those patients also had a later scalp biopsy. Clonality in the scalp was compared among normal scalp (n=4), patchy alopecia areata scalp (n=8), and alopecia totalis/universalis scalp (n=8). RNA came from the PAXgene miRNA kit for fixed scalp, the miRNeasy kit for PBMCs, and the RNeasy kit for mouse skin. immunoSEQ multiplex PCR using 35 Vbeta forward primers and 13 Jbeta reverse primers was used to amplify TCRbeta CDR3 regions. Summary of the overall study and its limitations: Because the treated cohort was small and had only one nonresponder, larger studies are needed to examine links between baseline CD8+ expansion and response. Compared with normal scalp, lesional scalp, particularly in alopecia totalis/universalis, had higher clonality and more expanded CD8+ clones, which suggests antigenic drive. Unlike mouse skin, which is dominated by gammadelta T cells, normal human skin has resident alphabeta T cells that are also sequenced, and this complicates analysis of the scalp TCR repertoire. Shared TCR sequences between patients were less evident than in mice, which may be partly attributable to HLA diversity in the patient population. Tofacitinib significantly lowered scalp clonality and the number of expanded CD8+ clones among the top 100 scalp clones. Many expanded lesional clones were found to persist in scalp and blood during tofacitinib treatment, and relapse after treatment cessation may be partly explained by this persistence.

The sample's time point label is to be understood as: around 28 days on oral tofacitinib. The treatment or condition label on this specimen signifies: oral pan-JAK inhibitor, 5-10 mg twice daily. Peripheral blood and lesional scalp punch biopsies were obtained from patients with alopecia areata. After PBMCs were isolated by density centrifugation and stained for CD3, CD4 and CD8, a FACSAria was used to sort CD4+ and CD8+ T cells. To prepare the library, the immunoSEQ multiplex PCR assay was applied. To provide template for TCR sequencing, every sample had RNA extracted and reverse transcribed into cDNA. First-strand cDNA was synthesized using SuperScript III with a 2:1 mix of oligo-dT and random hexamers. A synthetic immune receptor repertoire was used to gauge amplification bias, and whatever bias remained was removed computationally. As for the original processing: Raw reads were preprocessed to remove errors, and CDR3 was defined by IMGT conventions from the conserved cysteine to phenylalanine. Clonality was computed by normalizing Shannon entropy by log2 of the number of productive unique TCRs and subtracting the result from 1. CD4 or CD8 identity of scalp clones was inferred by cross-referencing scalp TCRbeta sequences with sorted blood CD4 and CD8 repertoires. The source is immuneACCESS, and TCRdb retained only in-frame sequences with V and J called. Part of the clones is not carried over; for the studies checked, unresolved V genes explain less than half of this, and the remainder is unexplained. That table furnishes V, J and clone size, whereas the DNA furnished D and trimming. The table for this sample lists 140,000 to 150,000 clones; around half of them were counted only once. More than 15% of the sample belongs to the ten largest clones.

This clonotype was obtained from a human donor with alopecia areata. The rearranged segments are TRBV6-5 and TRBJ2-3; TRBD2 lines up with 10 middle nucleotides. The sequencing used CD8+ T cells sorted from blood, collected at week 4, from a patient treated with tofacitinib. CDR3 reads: CASSQLAGPTDTQYF. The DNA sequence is TGTGCCAGCAGTCAACTAGCGGGGCCCACAGATACGCAGTATTTT.